The present TCR beta chain was sequenced within a study of T cells in Graves' hyperthyroidism and ophthalmopathy. The CDR3 runs to 14 residues. CDR1 and CDR2 (germline): DFQATT, SNEGSKA (reference sequence). The V gene lost 5 bases and the J gene lost 5 bases, with 18 bases spanning the gap. Remarks on this clonotype: Its target is not known.

Researchers took RNA transcripts and amplified the TCR beta CDR3 regions from them. During a first-round RT-PCR of the TCR CDR3, the HTBI primer set was used. TCRdb redid the calling of the multiplex PCR reads with MiXCR, one entry per CDR3 protein. This repertoire shows about 700,000 distinct CDR3 sequences, 40% to 55% found once; its top ten account for about 7.2%. The study left out patients who had uncontrolled infection, other autoimmune disease, pregnancy or lactation. Whole-study findings and limits: A 13 V-J model separated ophthalmopathy from stable hyperthyroidism.

This receptor was taken from an adult man with Graves' disease, either hyperthyroidism or ophthalmopathy (not recorded which). Material: peripheral blood or thyroid tissue (not recorded which). This rearrangement joins TRBV20-1 to TRBJ1-1; possible D gene TRBD1, 6 bases. This CDR3 reads CSASDGGRGTEAFF. Written as DNA, the CDR3 is TGCAGTGCTTCCGACGGGGGGCGGGGAACTGAAGCTTTCTTT.